This note documents a single T cell receptor beta chain sequence. The CDR3 extends over 19 amino acids. Trimming cost V 2 bases and J 0 bases; bases outside gene matches: 15. Germline assignment: CDR1 SEHNR and CDR2 FQNEAQ (reference sequence). 60 Vbeta and 13 Jbeta primers were used in PCR. TCRdb keeps only in-frame clones here, not all; method: immunoSEQ multiplex PCR. The sample shows approximately 190,000 clones, 75% to 85% of them seen only once. This entry comes from a study of cytomegalovirus exposure and HLA in healthy donors. The rearrangement uses TRBV7-9 and TRBJ2-7, with 8 bases aligning to TRBD2. The sample was PBMCs. This receptor was identified in a woman aged 18 to 35 in good health and CMV-seronegative. The CDR3 is CASSLKGGRPRISSYEQYF. CDR3 nucleotide sequence: TGTGCCAGCAGCTTAAAGGGCGGGAGGCCCAGAATAAGCTCCTACGAGCAGTACTTC.